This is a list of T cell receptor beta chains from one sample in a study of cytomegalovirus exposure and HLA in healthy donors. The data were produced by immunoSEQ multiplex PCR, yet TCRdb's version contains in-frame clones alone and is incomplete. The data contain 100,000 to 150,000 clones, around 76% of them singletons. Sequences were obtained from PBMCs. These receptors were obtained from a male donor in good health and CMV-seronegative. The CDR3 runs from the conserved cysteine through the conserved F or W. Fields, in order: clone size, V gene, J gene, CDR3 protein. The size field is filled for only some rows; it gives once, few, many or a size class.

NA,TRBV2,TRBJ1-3,CASRQTDGNTIYF
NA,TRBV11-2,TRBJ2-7,CASSRQGLPYEQYF
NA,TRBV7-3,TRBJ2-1,CASSPRGLAGVNEQFF
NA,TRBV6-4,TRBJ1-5,CASSVGTVNQPQHF
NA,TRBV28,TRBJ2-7,CASSHIQGWWEQYF
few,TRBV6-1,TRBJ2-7,CASSYRQDYEQYF
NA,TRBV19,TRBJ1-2,CASTSPTIWTF
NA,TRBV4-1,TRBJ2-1,CASSHELAVSYNEQFF
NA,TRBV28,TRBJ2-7,CASSLRLWASGTPYEQYF
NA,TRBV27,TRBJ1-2,CASSSRGANYGYTF
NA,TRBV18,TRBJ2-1,CASSPRLAGGRAYNEQFF